The 6 T cell receptor beta chains listed next were all sequenced from one sample in a study of cytomegalovirus exposure and HLA in healthy donors. Primers included in the PCR were 60 Vbeta and 13 Jbeta primers. TCRdb keeps only in-frame clones here, not all; method: immunoSEQ multiplex PCR. This sample's clone table lists tens of thousands of clones. The sequencing sample was made of PBMCs. These TCRs come from a woman aged 40 to 49 in good health and CMV-seropositive.

V gene TRBV2 combines with J gene TRBJ2-7; the D gene is possibly TRBD1 (5 bases). This CDR3 is built from 12 residues. Germline loops: CDR1 SNHLY, CDR2 FYNNEI. Trimming cost V 6 bases and J 4 bases, with 10 bases left between them. CDR3 loop: CASRRNRYEQYF. In DNA, the CDR3 is TGTGCCAGCAGGCGAAACAGGTACGAGCAGTACTTC. The whole variable domain, filled in from reference TRBV2 and TRBJ2-7, reads EPEVTQTPSHQVTQMGQEVILRCVPISNHLYFYWYRQILGQKVEFLVSFYNNEISEKSEIFDDQFSVERPDGSNFTLKIRSTKLEDSAMYFCASRRNRYEQYFGPGTRLTVT.

The CDR3, as DNA: TGCGCCAGCAGCTTGTCCGAGGCCCATTCACCCCTCCACTTT. Translation gives CASSLSEAHSPLHF. This chain joins TRBV5-1 and TRBJ1-6; D gene ambiguous. V shed 1 base and J shed 8 bases, with 10 bases lying between them. CDR3 length: 14 residues. Germline CDR1 reads SGHRS; CDR2 reads YFSETQ.

This chain connects TRBV13 to TRBJ1-3, with D perhaps matching TRBD1 (6 bases). V lost 6 bases and J 5 bases, leaving 14 bases between the germline ends. The CDR3 sequence is 14 residues long. Germline V gene data show CDR1 as PRHDT and CDR2 as FYEKMQ (reference sequence). The CDR3 sequence: CASRRVRGRNTIYF. The CDR3 DNA reads TGTGCCAGCAGGAGGGTCAGGGGCAGAAACACCATATATTTT.

The chain recombines TRBV29-1 with TRBJ2-7; no firm D call. Germline V gene sequence: CDR1 SQVTM, CDR2 ANQGSEA. The CDR3 loop spans 15 amino acids. Trimming took 5 bases from V and 2 from J, leaving 19 bases between them. Here the CDR3 DNA reads TGCAGCGTTTCGCACGGTAGTGGCGGAACCTACGAGCAGTACTTC. Translation: CSVSHGSGGTYEQYF.

The chain has TRBV4-1 and TRBJ1-4, with a weak D call TRBD1 (5 bases). The V end lost 1 base, the J end lost 4 bases, and 10 bases lay between the germline ends. The CDR3 covers 15 residues. CDR1 is MGHRA, CDR2 YSYEKL, per germline. For the CDR3, the DNA is TGCGCCAGCAGCCAAGTTACGGGGGTTAATGAAAAACTGTTTTTT. This encodes CASSQVTGVNEKLFF.

The chain links TRBV9 to TRBJ2-2; TRBD2 matches at 15 bases. The CDR3 is 17 residues long. Per the germline V gene, CDR1 is SGDLS and CDR2 is YYNGEE. Germline trimming cut 4 bases from V and 5 bases from J; bases unmatched to any gene: 6. The CDR3 here is CASSLGLAGGTTGELFF. The CDR3 bases are TGTGCCAGCAGCCTAGGACTAGCGGGAGGGACGACCGGGGAGCTGTTTTTT.